This passage covers 10 T cell receptor beta chains from one sample sequenced in a study of long-term antiretroviral therapy in people with HIV. They ran version v3.0 of the immunoSEQ assay at survey level. Libraries were prepared by immunoSEQ multiplex PCR; TCRdb keeps only in-frame clonotypes and omits some of them. Of under 25,000 clones detected, around 84% appear once; the ten largest clones hold 4% to 5%. The sample here was unsorted PBMCs, taken 1.3 years after starting antiretroviral therapy. The receptor source for this set is a man aged 55 to 70 with HIV.

The chain employs TRBV7-9 and TRBJ2-7, with 7 bases lining up with TRBD2. This CDR3 contains 17 residues. The germline V gene encodes CDR1 SEHNR and CDR2 FQNEAQ (reference sequence). Trimming cost V 5 bases and J 3 bases; bases outside gene matches: 16. The CDR3 region is CASSTHYLAGNLYEQYF. CDR3 DNA: TGTGCCAGCAGCACCCATTATTTAGCGGGCAACCTCTACGAGCAGTACTTC.

In this sample, this clone turned up a few times. The chain employs TRBV28 and TRBJ2-7; D gene ambiguous. Germline CDR1 and CDR2: MDHEN and SYDVKM. Trimming left V 1 base short and J 3 bases short, with 13 bases between. The CDR3 consists of 15 residues. CDR3 residues: CASSLLPGLGYEQYF. In DNA form, the CDR3 reads TGTGCCAGCAGTTTATTGCCTGGTCTAGGCTACGAGCAGTACTTC.

V and J are TRBV15 and TRBJ1-5; no definite D call. Between the trimmed V and J ends, which lost 0 bases and 10 bases, there was a span of 10 bases. CDR1 and CDR2 from the germline V gene are LNHNV and YYDKDF (reference sequence). This CDR3 spans 13 amino acids. The CDR3 protein is CATSRDHGEPQHF. CDR3 in DNA: TGTGCCACCAGCAGAGATCATGGAGAACCCCAGCATTTT. Full variable domain (missing parts from reference TRBV15 and TRBJ1-5): DAMVIQNPRYQVTQFGKPVTLSCSQTLNHNVMYWYQQKSSQAPKLLFHYYDKDFNNEADTPDNFQSRRPNTSFCFLDIRSPGLGDTAMYLCATSRDHGEPQHFGDGTRLSIL.

This chain connects TRBV7-2 to TRBJ1-1, with D perhaps matching TRBD1 (5 bases). Trimming stripped 1 base from V and 0 bases from J, with 9 bases between. This CDR3 is 15 amino acids long. Germline-derived CDR1 and CDR2 are SGHTA and FQGNSA. Here the CDR3 DNA reads TGTGCCAGCAGCTTAGTCTCAGGGATGAACACTGAAGCTTTCTTT. It translates to CASSLVSGMNTEAFF.

The gene calls are TRBV5-1 and TRBJ2-3; no firm D call. V lost 5 bases and J lost 8, with 24 bases in between. The CDR3 loop spans 16 amino acids. Germline CDR1 and CDR2: SGHRS and YFSETQ. CDR3 nucleotide sequence: TGCGCCAGCAGAACAGTTTGGGCTGCCGAGCCCGGTACGCAGTATTTT. Residues: CASRTVWAAEPGTQYF.

The chain has TRBV7-4 and TRBJ2-2, with a possible D match to TRBD2 (5 bases). This CDR3 has 14 residues. CDR1 is SGHVT and CDR2 is SQSDAQ in the germline V gene. V dropped 2 bases and J dropped 9 bases, with 13 bases sitting between them. CDR3 DNA: TGTGCCAGCAGCTTACATCAGAGCGGACGGGAGCTGTTTTTT. Encoded protein: CASSLHQSGRELFF.

This chain uses TRBV10-3 with TRBJ1-5, with 8 bases that match TRBD1. V trimming: 0 bases; J trimming: 11 bases; junction bases outside the gene matches: 12. Germline values: CDR1 ENHRY, CDR2 SYGVKD. This CDR3 has 16 residues. The CDR3 protein is CAISESDRTGLVAQHF. The CDR3 region has the DNA TGTGCCATCAGTGAGTCGGACAGGACAGGGTTAGTAGCCCAGCATTTT.

V usage is TRBV18 and J usage is TRBJ2-3, with unresolved D. Germline V gene sequence: CDR1 KGHSH, CDR2 LQKENI. V was cut by 1 base and J by 2 bases, with 7 bases left in between. The CDR3 length is 14 residues. CDR3 protein: CASSPLDHTDTQYF. The CDR3 region has the DNA TGTGCCAGCTCACCACTGGACCACACAGATACGCAGTATTTT.

This chain links TRBV4-1 with TRBJ2-1; D could derive from TRBD1 or TRBD2 (6 bases each). The V and J ends lost 1 base and 5 bases respectively, with 21 bases between them. Per the germline V gene, CDR1 is MGHRA and CDR2 is YSYEKL. The CDR3 consists of 18 residues. CDR3 protein: CASSQAQTNGGANNEQFF. The CDR3 region has the DNA TGCGCCAGCAGCCAAGCCCAAACGAACGGGGGCGCGAACAATGAGCAGTTCTTC.

The chain joins TRBV6-5 to TRBJ1-2, with 8 nucleotides matching TRBD1. The ends lost 0 bases at V and 7 bases at J; junction bases unmatched: 10. Germline V gives CDR1 MNHEY, CDR2 SVGAGI. The CDR3 spans 16 residues. CDR3 loop: CASSYSLAGGRGGYTF. The CDR3, as DNA: TGTGCCAGCAGTTACTCATTAGCAGGGGGCAGGGGTGGCTACACCTTC.